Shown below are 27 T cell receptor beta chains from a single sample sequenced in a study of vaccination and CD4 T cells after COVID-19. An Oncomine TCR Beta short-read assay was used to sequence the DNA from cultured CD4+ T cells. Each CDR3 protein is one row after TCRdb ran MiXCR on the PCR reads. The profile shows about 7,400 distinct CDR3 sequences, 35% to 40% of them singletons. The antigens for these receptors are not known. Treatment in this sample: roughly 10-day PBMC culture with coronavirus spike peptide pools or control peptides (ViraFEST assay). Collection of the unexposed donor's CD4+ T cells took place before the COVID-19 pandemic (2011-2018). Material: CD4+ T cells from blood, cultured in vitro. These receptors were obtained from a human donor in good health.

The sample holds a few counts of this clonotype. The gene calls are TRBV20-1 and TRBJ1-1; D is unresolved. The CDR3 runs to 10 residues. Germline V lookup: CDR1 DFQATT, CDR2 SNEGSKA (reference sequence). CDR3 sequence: CRAIGTEAFF. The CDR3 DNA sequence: TGCAGGGCCATCGGCACTGAAGCTTTCTTT.

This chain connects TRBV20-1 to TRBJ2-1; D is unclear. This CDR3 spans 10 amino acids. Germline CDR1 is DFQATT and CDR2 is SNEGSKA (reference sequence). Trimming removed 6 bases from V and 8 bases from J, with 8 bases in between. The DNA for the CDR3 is TGCAGTGCCTCGGGCGATGAGCAGTTCTTC. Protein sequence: CSASGDEQFF.

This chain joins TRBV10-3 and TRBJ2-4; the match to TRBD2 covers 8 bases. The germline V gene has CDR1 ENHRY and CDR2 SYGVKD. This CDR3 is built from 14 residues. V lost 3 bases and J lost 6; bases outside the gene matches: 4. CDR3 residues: CAISDGSGGNIQYF. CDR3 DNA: TGTGCCATCAGTGACGGGAGCGGGGGAAACATTCAGTACTTC.

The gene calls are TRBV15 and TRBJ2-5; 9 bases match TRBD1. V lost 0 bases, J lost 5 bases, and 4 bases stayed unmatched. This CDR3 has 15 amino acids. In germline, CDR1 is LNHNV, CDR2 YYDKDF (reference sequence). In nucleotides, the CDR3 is TGTGCCACCAGCAGAGACGACAGGGGGGGTGAGACCCAGTACTTC. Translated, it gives CATSRDDRGGETQYF. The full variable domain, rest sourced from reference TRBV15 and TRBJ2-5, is DAMVIQNPRYQVTQFGKPVTLSCSQTLNHNVMYWYQQKSSQAPKLLFHYYDKDFNNEADTPDNFQSRRPNTSFCFLDIRSPGLGDTAMYLCATSRDDRGGETQYFGPGTRLLVL.

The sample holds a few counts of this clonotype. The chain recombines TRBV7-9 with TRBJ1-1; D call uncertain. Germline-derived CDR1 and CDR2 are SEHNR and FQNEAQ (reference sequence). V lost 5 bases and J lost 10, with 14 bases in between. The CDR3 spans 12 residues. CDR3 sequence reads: CASSPILKVAFF. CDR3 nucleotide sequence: TGTGCCAGCAGCCCCATATTGAAGGTAGCTTTCTTT.

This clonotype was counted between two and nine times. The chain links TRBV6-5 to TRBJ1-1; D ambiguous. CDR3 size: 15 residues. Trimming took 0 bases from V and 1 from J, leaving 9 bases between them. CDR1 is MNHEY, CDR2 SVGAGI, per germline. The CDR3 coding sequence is TGTGCCAGCAGTTACTCGTTGGCGGGGAACACTGAAGCTTTCTTT. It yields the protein CASSYSLAGNTEAFF.

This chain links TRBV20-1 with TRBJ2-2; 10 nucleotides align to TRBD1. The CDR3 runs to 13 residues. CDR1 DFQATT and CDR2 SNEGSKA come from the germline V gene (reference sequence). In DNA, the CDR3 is TGCAGCGTGTGGACAGGGGGTACCGGGGAGCTGTTTTTT. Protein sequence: CSVWTGGTGELFF.

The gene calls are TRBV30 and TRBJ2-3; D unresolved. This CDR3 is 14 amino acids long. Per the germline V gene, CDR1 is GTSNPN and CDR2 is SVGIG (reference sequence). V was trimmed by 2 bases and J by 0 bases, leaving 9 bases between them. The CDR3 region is CAWSPASSTDTQYF. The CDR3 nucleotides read TGTGCCTGGAGTCCGGCCTCTAGCACAGATACGCAGTATTTT.

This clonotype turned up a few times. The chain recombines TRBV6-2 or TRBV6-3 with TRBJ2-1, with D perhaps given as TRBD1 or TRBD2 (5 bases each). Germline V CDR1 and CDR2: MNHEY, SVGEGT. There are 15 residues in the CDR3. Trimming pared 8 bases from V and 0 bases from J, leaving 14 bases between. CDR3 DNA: TGTGCCAGCGTTCGGGACGTTAGCTCCTACAATGAGCAGTTCTTC. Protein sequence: CASVRDVSSYNEQFF.

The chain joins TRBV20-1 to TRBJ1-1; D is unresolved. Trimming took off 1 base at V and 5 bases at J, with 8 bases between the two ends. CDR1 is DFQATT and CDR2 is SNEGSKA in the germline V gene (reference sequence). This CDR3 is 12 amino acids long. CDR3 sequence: CSARAGATEAFF. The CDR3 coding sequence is TGCAGTGCTAGAGCGGGTGCGACTGAAGCTTTCTTT.

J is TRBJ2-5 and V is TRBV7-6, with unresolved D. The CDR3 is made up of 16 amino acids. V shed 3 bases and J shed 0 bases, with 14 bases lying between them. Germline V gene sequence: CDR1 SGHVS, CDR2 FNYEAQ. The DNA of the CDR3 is TGTGCCAGCAGCTTCGACGTGTTTCCGTACCAAGAGACCCAGTACTTC. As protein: CASSFDVFPYQETQYF.

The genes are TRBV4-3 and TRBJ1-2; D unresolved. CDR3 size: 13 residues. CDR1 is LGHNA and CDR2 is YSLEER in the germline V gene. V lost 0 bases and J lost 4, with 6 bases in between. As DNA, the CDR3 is TGCGCCAGCAGCCAAGAACTTGCCTATGGCTACACCTTC. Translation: CASSQELAYGYTF.

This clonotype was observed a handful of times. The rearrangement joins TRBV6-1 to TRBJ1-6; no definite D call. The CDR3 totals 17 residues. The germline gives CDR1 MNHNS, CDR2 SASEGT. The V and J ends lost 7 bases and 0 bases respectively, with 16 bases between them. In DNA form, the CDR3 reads TGTGCCAGCAACGAGGGCCTCTTAAGCTCCTATAATTCACCCCTCCACTTT. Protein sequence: CASNEGLLSSYNSPLHF.

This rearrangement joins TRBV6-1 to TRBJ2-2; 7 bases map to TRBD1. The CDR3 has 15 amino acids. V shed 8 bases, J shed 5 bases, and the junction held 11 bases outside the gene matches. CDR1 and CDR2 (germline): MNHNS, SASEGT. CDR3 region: CASWGTGARTGELFF. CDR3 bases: TGTGCCAGCTGGGGTACAGGGGCTCGAACCGGGGAGCTGTTTTTT.

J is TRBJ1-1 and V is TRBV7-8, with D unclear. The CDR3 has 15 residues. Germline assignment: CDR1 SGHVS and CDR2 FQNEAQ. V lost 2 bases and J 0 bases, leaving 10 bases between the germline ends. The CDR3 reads CASSLRSLMNTEAFF. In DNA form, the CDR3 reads TGTGCCAGCAGCTTACGTTCTTTAATGAACACTGAAGCTTTCTTT.

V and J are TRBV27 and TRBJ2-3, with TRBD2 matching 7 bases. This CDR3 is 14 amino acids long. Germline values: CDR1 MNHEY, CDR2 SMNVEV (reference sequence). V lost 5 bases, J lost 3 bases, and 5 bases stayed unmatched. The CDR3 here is CASSLRTSTDTQYF. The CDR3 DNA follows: TGTGCCAGCAGTCTCAGGACTAGTACAGATACGCAGTATTTT.

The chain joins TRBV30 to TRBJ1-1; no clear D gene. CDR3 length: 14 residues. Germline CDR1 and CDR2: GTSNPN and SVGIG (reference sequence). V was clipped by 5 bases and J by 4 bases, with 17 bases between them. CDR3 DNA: TGTGCCTGGGGTCAAGGACCCGCGGGCACTGAAGCTTTCTTT. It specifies CAWGQGPAGTEAFF.

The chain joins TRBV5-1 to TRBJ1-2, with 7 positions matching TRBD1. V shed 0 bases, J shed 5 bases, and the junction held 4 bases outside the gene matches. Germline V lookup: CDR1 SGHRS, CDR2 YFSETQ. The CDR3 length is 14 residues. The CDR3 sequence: CASSLDRGGYGYTF. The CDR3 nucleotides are TGCGCCAGCAGCTTGGACAGGGGTGGGTATGGCTACACCTTC.

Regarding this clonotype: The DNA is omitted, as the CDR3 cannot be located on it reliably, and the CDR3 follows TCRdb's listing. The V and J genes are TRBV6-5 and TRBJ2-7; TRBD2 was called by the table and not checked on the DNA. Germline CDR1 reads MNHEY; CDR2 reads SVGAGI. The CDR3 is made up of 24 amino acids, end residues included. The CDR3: CASSSRLAEAPNSSGQGHGYEQYF.

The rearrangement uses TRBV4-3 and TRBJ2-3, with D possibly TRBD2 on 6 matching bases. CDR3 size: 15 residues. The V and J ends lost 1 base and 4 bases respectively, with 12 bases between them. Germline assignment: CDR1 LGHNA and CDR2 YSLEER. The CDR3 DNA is TGCGCCAGCAGCCAAGCCGGGGGTCGAGCAGATACGCAGTATTTT. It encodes CASSQAGGRADTQYF.

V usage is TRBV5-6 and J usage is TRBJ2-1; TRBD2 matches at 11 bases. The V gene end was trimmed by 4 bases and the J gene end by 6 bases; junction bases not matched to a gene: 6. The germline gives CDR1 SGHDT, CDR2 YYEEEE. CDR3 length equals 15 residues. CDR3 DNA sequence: TGTGCCAGCAGCGGGTATAGCGGGAGGGCCAATGAGCAGTTCTTC. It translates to CASSGYSGRANEQFF.

CDR3 coding DNA: TGTGCCGTAAAATCCGGGACAGAAGAAAAACTGTTTTTT. Its protein is CAVKSGTEEKLFF. The J gene is TRBJ1-4, the V gene TRBV28, with 7 bases aligning to TRBD1. Germline V gives CDR1 MDHEN, CDR2 SYDVKM. V shed 11 bases and J 8 bases; nucleotides not matched to a gene: 11. This CDR3 is 13 amino acids long.

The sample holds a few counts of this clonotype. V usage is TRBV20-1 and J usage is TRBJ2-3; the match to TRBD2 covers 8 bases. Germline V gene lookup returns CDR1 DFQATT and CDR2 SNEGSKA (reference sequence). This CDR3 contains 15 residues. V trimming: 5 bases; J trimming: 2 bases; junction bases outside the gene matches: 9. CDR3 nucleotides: TGCAGTGCTCCCGGGCTTAGCGGGACCACAGATACGCAGTATTTT. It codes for CSAPGLSGTTDTQYF.

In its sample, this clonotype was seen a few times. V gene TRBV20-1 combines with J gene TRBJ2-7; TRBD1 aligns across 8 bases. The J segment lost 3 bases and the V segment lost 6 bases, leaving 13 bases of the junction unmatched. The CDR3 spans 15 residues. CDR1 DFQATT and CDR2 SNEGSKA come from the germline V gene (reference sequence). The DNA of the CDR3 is TGCAGTGCCCAGGGGGCAAGCTTTAGTAGCTACGAGCAGTACTTC. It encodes CSAQGASFSSYEQYF.

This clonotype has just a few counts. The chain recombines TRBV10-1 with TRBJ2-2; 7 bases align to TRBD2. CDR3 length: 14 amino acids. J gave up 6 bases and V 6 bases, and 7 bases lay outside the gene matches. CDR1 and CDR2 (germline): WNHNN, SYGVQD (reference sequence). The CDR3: CASRAGLGAGELFF. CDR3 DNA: TGCGCCAGCAGAGCGGGACTCGGAGCCGGGGAGCTGTTTTTT.

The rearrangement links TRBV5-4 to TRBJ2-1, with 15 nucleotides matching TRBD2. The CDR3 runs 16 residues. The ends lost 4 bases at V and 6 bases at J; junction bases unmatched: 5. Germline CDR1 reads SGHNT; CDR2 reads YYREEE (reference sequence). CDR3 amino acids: CASSPGLAGGGNEQFF. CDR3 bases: TGTGCCAGCAGCCCGGGACTAGCGGGGGGTGGCAATGAGCAGTTCTTC.

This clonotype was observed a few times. The CDR3 region is CASTPELTGFF. CDR3 nucleotides: TGTGCCAGCACCCCGGAGCTAACGGGTTTCTTT. The V call is TRBV6-1, the J call TRBJ1-1; D gene ambiguous. The germline gives CDR1 MNHNS, CDR2 SASEGT. V lost 7 bases and J 13 bases, leaving 16 bases between the germline ends. The CDR3 totals 11 residues.